One and the same sample provided the 21 T cell receptor beta chains below, sequenced in a study of T cell responses to AZD1222 COVID-19 vaccine. Some clones are missing from TCRdb's copy, which holds only in-frame ones; the method was immunoSEQ multiplex PCR. The repertoire holds about 47,000 clones, around 80% seen once, with approximately 20% in the top ten. Here the sequenced sample was peripheral blood, taken on day 0 of MenACWY control vaccination. These receptors originate from an adult in good health.

This clone was detected only a few times. The chain couples TRBV6-6 to TRBJ2-1; D ambiguous. CDR1 MNHNY and CDR2 SVGAGI come from the germline V gene (reference sequence). The CDR3 has 10 amino acids. The ends were cut back, 5 bases at V and 12 bases at J, with 8 bases in the middle. DNA for the CDR3: TGTGCCAGCAGTGGACGGGCGCAGTTCTTC. Translating gives CASSGRAQFF.

This clone was recorded once. The CDR3 sequence is CASSIDGLAGAYLNEQYF. The CDR3 DNA follows: TGTGCCAGTAGTATCGACGGACTAGCGGGGGCCTACCTCAACGAGCAGTACTTC. The V gene is TRBV19, the J gene TRBJ2-7; 13 bases match TRBD2. From germline, CDR1 is LNHDA and CDR2 SQIVND (reference sequence). The ends lost 3 bases at V and 5 bases at J; junction bases unmatched: 13. This CDR3 contains 18 residues.

This clone was counted a few times. This chain links TRBV2 with TRBJ2-7; 7 bases match TRBD1. The V gene's germline CDR1 is SNHLY and CDR2 FYNNEI. The CDR3 contains 14 residues. J lost 7 bases, V lost 4 bases, and 10 bases had no gene match. The CDR3 region has the DNA TGTGCCAGCAGTGCTGACAGGGACCCAGGGGAGCAGTACTTC. This codes for CASSADRDPGEQYF.

The V and J genes are TRBV15 and TRBJ1-1; the D is unclear. Deletions cut 8 bases from V and 0 bases from J, with 10 bases between. This CDR3 comprises 13 residues. Germline CDR1 reads LNHNV; CDR2 reads YYDKDF (reference sequence). The CDR3 sequence: CATREFMNTEAFF. CDR3 sequence (DNA): TGTGCCACCCGGGAGTTCATGAACACTGAAGCTTTCTTT.

A few counts support this clone. J is TRBJ2-3 and V is TRBV30, with D perhaps being TRBD1 or TRBD2 (6 bases each). V lost 4 bases, J lost 2 bases, and 16 bases lay in between. The CDR3 loop spans 15 amino acids. CDR1 and CDR2 (germline): GTSNPN, SVGIG (reference sequence). The CDR3 bases are TGTGCCTGGACCCCGGGGGCTGGGTTCACAGATACGCAGTATTTT. Translation: CAWTPGAGFTDTQYF.

The chain joins TRBV5-5 to TRBJ1-5; TRBD1 matches at 12 bases. Trimming removed 0 bases from V and 4 bases from J; junction bases left unmatched: 5. This CDR3 has 17 amino acids. Germline lookup yields CDR1 SGHKS and CDR2 YYEKEE (reference sequence). The CDR3 nucleotides are TGTGCCAGCAGCTTGGTTGGGACAGGGGGCGGTAATCAGCCCCAGCATTTT. It codes for CASSLVGTGGGNQPQHF.

The chain employs TRBV2 and TRBJ1-3; no clear D gene. Germline V gives CDR1 SNHLY, CDR2 FYNNEI. Trimming pared 6 bases from V and 2 bases from J, leaving 14 bases between. CDR3 length equals 15 residues. The CDR3: CASRPNPGPGNTIYF. The CDR3 DNA follows: TGTGCCAGCAGGCCAAACCCCGGGCCTGGAAACACCATATATTTT.

The genes are TRBV7-2 and TRBJ1-6, with no clear D. V lost 5 bases and J 3 bases, leaving 11 bases between the germline ends. The CDR3 has 15 amino acids. Germline V gene lookup returns CDR1 SGHTA and CDR2 FQGNSA. CDR3 in DNA: TGTGCCAGCAGCGACCAAGGTCACTATAATTCACCCCTCCACTTT. Its protein product is CASSDQGHYNSPLHF.

The chain recombines TRBV9 with TRBJ1-2; 9 nucleotides align to TRBD1. The germline CDR1 and CDR2 sequences are SGDLS and YYNGEE. The CDR3 loop spans 15 amino acids. Trimming at V came to 3 bases and at J to 7 bases, leaving 10 bases not matched to a gene. The CDR3 protein is CASSAERGQGFGYTF. CDR3 DNA: TGTGCCAGCAGCGCGGAACGGGGACAGGGCTTTGGCTACACCTTC.

This CDR3 reads CASSLERVDVNQPQHF. The CDR3 DNA is TGTGCCAGCAGCTTGGAAAGGGTCGATGTCAATCAGCCCCAGCATTTT. The chain has TRBV5-5 and TRBJ1-5; D is ambiguous. Trimming took off 0 bases at V and 3 bases at J, with 13 bases between the two ends. From germline, CDR1 is SGHKS and CDR2 YYEKEE (reference sequence). The CDR3 has 16 residues.

This clone appeared a single time. The CDR3 loop reads CASSPGTFANTGELFF. In DNA form, the CDR3 reads TGTGCCAGCAGCCCGGGGACATTCGCGAACACCGGGGAGCTGTTTTTT. The V call is TRBV11-2, the J call TRBJ2-2; TRBD1 is a possible D gene (6 bases). This CDR3 region has 16 residues. CDR1 SGHAT and CDR2 FQNNGV come from the germline V gene. The V end lost 5 bases, the J end lost 0 bases, and 13 bases lay between the germline ends.

This clone was seen just once. This sequence joins TRBV18 and TRBJ1-2, with D perhaps TRBD1 (5 bases). The CDR3 consists of 15 residues. Germline V gene data show CDR1 as KGHSH and CDR2 as LQKENI. The ends were cut back, 2 bases at V and 0 bases at J, with 10 bases in the middle. The CDR3 DNA is TGTGCCAGCTCACCAGGTGGGGGAGCTAACTATGGCTACACCTTC. Protein product: CASSPGGGANYGYTF.

The chain employs TRBV28 and TRBJ1-5; no clear D gene. Trimming left V 1 base short and J 4 bases short, with 5 bases between. Germline lookup yields CDR1 MDHEN and CDR2 SYDVKM. The CDR3 contains 13 residues. CDR3 sequence: CASSLYQNQPQHF. The CDR3 DNA is TGTGCCAGCAGTTTATACCAGAATCAGCCCCAGCATTTT. The full variable domain, rest sourced from reference TRBV28 and TRBJ1-5, is DVKVTQSSRYLVKRTGEKVFLECVQDMDHENMFWYRQDPGLGLRLIYFSYDVKMKEKGDIPEGYSVSREKKERFSLILESASTNQTSMYLCASSLYQNQPQHFGDGTRLSIL.

This clone is judged medium-sized. The chain combines TRBV19 with TRBJ1-6; D remains ambiguous. The V end was cut by 3 bases, the J end by 10 bases, with 13 bases between. Looked up from germline, CDR1 is LNHDA and CDR2 is SQIVND (reference sequence). The CDR3 length is 14 residues. The CDR3 is CASSIGRSRSPLHF. The CDR3 DNA reads TGTGCCAGTAGTATCGGACGCTCTAGATCACCCCTCCACTTT. Drawing the rest from reference TRBV19 and TRBJ1-6, the complete variable domain is DGGITQSPKYLFRKEGQNVTLSCEQNLNHDAMYWYRQDPGQGLRLIYYSQIVNDFQKGDIAEGYSVSREKKESFPLTVTSAQKNPTAFYLCASSIGRSRSPLHFGNGTRLTVT.

This chain uses TRBV7-6 with TRBJ2-5; TRBD2 agrees at 9 bases. The length of the CDR3 is 15 residues. Trimming cost V 4 bases and J 5 bases; bases outside gene matches: 8. The germline CDR1 and CDR2 sequences are SGHVS and FNYEAQ. In DNA form, the CDR3 reads TGTGCCAGCAGCTCGCCGGCGGGGGGGCAGGAGACCCAGTACTTC. Translated, it gives CASSSPAGGQETQYF. Full variable domain (remainder filled in from reference TRBV7-6 and TRBJ2-5): GAGVSQSPRYKVTKRGQDVALRCDPISGHVSLYWYRQALGQGPEFLTYFNYEAQQDKSGLPNDRFSAERPEGSISTLTIQRTEQRDSAMYRCASSSPAGGQETQYFGPGTRLLVL.

The chain couples TRBV30 to TRBJ2-7; D remains unclear. This CDR3 is built from 16 residues. The V and J ends lost 2 bases and 3 bases respectively, with 20 bases between them. The germline V gene has CDR1 GTSNPN and CDR2 SVGIG (reference sequence). CDR3 region: CAWSLFVGSGRYEQYF. The CDR3 DNA sequence: TGTGCCTGGAGTTTATTTGTAGGGTCCGGGCGCTACGAGCAGTACTTC.

The chain has TRBV19 and TRBJ1-3; possible D gene TRBD1, 5 bases. The CDR3 loop spans 21 amino acids. CDR1 is LNHDA, CDR2 SQIVND, per germline (reference sequence). V was clipped by 6 bases and J by 0 bases, with 30 bases between them. The CDR3 nucleotides are TGTGCCAGTAGCCGGGACGTCCCATCTGTCCGTACCGTTTCCTCTGGAAACACCATATATTTT. It encodes CASSRDVPSVRTVSSGNTIYF.

The chain employs TRBV6-5 and TRBJ1-3, with no clear D. Trimming stripped 6 bases from V and 9 bases from J, with 6 bases between. This CDR3 is 10 amino acids long. The germline CDR1 and CDR2 sequences are MNHEY and SVGAGI. CDR3 bases: TGTGCCAGCAGGGGGAGCACCATATATTTT. Translation: CASRGSTIYF.

CDR3 sequence (DNA): TGTGCCAGCAGCTTAGCGGACGTGGGGTCCCCCACCGGGGAGCTGTTTTTT. Its protein product is CASSLADVGSPTGELFF. The chain uses TRBV7-9 and TRBJ2-2; D remains unclear. This CDR3 has 17 amino acids. The V gene's germline CDR1 is SEHNR and CDR2 FQNEAQ (reference sequence). V lost 0 bases to trimming and J lost 4 bases, with 15 bases between them.

The V call is TRBV12-3 or TRBV12-4, the J call TRBJ2-3; D is tentatively TRBD1 or TRBD2 (5 bases each). V shed 2 bases and J shed 5 bases, with 8 bases lying between them. This CDR3 has 13 residues. CDR3 sequence reads: CASSLFGGDTQYF. CDR3 DNA sequence: TGTGCCAGCAGTTTATTTGGGGGAGATACGCAGTATTTT.

Only a few counts were recorded for this clone. This chain connects TRBV4-2 to TRBJ2-2; tentatively, D is TRBD1 or TRBD2 (6 bases each). V shed 7 bases and J shed 7 bases, with 13 bases lying between them. The germline V gene has CDR1 LGHNA and CDR2 YNFKEQ. The CDR3 extends over 13 amino acids. The DNA of the CDR3 is TGTGCCAGCATCGGGGGCATGGACGGGGAGCTGTTTTTT. It specifies CASIGGMDGELFF.